There are many counts of the clone carrying this T cell receptor (beta chain). The antigen is not known. These data come from a study of CD8 T cells in ankylosing spondylitis. Broader study findings: Past studies reported some motif variants in reactive arthritis synovial fluid and blood. Made up of 7 to 9 highly homologous variants, a TCR beta motif appeared characteristic of ankylosing spondylitis blood.

V was pared by 5 bases and J by 0 bases, with 17 bases between. From germline, CDR1 is DFQATT and CDR2 SNEGSKA (reference sequence). This CDR3 has 16 amino acids. From the 5' RACE reads, TCRdb called clonotypes with MiXCR, one entry per CDR3 protein. The sample comprises about 36,000 distinct CDR3 sequences, 4.5% to 6% of which are singletons, and 10% to 15% rests with the top ten. This receptor was identified in a male donor with ankylosing spondylitis or in good health (not recorded which). What was sequenced was blood, either unsorted or a sorted T cell fraction (not recorded which). The chain carries TRBV20-1 and TRBJ1-5; D is perhaps TRBD1 (5 bases). The CDR3 is CSAPSGRGYSNQPQHF. CDR3 coding DNA: TGCAGTGCTCCCTCGGGGCGGGGATATAGCAATCAGCCCCAGCATTTT.